These T cell receptor beta chains were read from a single sample in a study of cytomegalovirus exposure and HLA in healthy donors. Sequenced by immunoSEQ multiplex PCR; TCRdb stores in-frame clones only, minus some. The table records 220,000 or so clones, around four fifths of them present only once. The sample consisted of PBMCs. Receptors were obtained from a man aged 45-65 years in good health and CMV-seronegative. Both conserved end residues are part of each CDR3. A D gene is named only where the DNA matches it firmly. Size values are once, few and many counts, or a class for expanded clones, and some rows have none.

clone size	V gene	J gene	D gene	CDR3 protein	CDR3 DNA
-	TRBV14	TRBJ2-7	-	CASSKTQDLTYEQYF	TGTGCCAGCAGCAAAACACAGGACCTTACCTACGAGCAGTACTTC
-	TRBV9	TRBJ2-7	TRBD2	CASSAGAGGYYEQYF	TGTGCCAGCAGCGCTGGAGCGGGAGGGTACTACGAGCAGTACTTC
-	TRBV18	TRBJ2-5	-	CASSGPGFQETQYF	TGTGCCAGCTCAGGCCCGGGATTCCAAGAGACCCAGTACTTC
-	TRBV23-1	TRBJ2-3	-	CASSRTRSGTDTQYF	TGCGCCAGCAGTCGAACTAGATCTGGCACAGATACGCAGTATTTT
-	TRBV30	TRBJ2-2	TRBD2	CACGSGGNTGELFF	TGTGCCTGCGGTAGCGGGGGTAACACCGGGGAGCTGTTTTTT
-	TRBV5-1	TRBJ2-7	-	CASGFSSYEQYF	TGCGCCAGCGGCTTTAGCTCCTACGAGCAGTACTTC
-	TRBV5-1	TRBJ2-1	TRBD2	CASSLELAVNNEQFF	TGCGCCAGCAGCTTGGAACTAGCGGTAAACAATGAGCAGTTCTTC
-	TRBV30	TRBJ2-3	TRBD2	CAWSEGLAGLDTQYF	TGTGCCTGGAGTGAGGGACTAGCGGGATTAGATACGCAGTATTTT
-	TRBV6-1	TRBJ1-4	TRBD1	CASTGQVGGNEKLFF	TGTGCCAGCACCGGACAGGTCGGGGGTAATGAAAAACTGTTTTTT
-	TRBV5-1	TRBJ2-3	TRBD2	CASSLLAGGPDTQYF	TGCGCCAGCAGCTTACTAGCGGGAGGGCCCGATACGCAGTATTTT
-	TRBV5-1	TRBJ2-3	-	CASSIGTARTDTQYF	TGCGCCAGCAGCATCGGGACTGCACGCACAGATACGCAGTATTTT
-	TRBV29-1	TRBJ2-1	TRBD1	CSFSLGTGGDFEQFF	TGCAGCTTCTCTCTAGGGACAGGGGGTGATTTTGAGCAGTTCTTC
-	TRBV28	TRBJ1-3	TRBD1	CASRHLSTGSGNTIYF	TGTGCCAGCAGACACCTCTCGACAGGGTCTGGAAACACCATATATTTT
-	TRBV6-5	TRBJ1-1	-	CASSRTGSAEAFF	TGTGCCAGCAGTCGAACAGGGAGCGCTGAAGCTTTCTTT
-	TRBV19	TRBJ2-2	TRBD1	CASSIEGRTGHTGELFF	TGTGCCAGTAGTATAGAAGGGAGGACAGGGCACACCGGGGAGCTGTTTTTT
-	TRBV11-2	TRBJ1-5	-	CASSSGHQPQHF	TGTGCCAGCAGTTCCGGACACCAGCCCCAGCATTTT
-	TRBV28	TRBJ2-5	-	CASSFFPGERETQYF	TGTGCCAGCAGTTTCTTTCCGGGAGAACGTGAGACCCAGTACTTC
-	TRBV14	TRBJ2-7	-	CASSPLKGSIATYEQYF	TGTGCCAGCAGCCCTTTGAAAGGCAGTATAGCGACCTACGAGCAGTACTTC
few	TRBV6-5	TRBJ2-7	TRBD1	CASGQANSYEQYF	TGTGCCAGCGGACAGGCCAACTCCTACGAGCAGTACTTC
-	TRBV7-2	TRBJ2-5	-	CASSLEINRVETQYF	TGTGCCAGCAGCTTAGAAATTAACAGGGTGGAGACCCAGTACTTC
few	TRBV28	TRBJ1-4	TRBD1	CASSLRDRSFEKLFF	TGTGCCAGCAGTCTCAGGGACAGGTCCTTCGAAAAACTGTTTTTT
once	TRBV28	TRBJ2-7	-	CASGDSDRLSYEQYF	TGTGCCAGCGGCGACTCAGACCGTCTCTCCTACGAGCAGTACTTC
-	TRBV27	TRBJ2-7	-	CASSLSELRSSYEQYF	TGTGCCAGCAGTTTATCCGAGTTAAGGAGCTCCTACGAGCAGTACTTC
-	TRBV28	TRBJ1-2	-	CASRPPQEDGYTF	TGTGCCAGCCGCCCCCCTCAAGAGGATGGCTACACCTTC
-	TRBV19	TRBJ2-7	-	CASSPYLARYEQYF	TGTGCCAGTAGTCCCTATCTAGCGAGGTACGAGCAGTACTTC
-	TRBV5-6	TRBJ2-1	-	CASSLAAGGEQFF	TGTGCCAGCAGCTTGGCGGCGGGCGGTGAGCAGTTCTTC
-	TRBV18	TRBJ2-7	-	CASSPSGRTDEQYF	TGTGCCAGCTCACCATCCGGGAGAACCGACGAGCAGTACTTC
-	TRBV10-3	TRBJ2-1	-	CAISDSGFQQFF	TGTGCCATCAGTGACTCAGGGTTCCAGCAGTTCTTC
-	TRBV28	TRBJ1-5	TRBD1	CASSSRNRQGRGNQPQHF	TGTGCCAGCAGTTCCCGAAATCGACAGGGACGGGGCAATCAGCCCCAGCATTTT
-	TRBV10-3	TRBJ2-1	TRBD1	CAISESRTGAGYNEQFF	TGTGCCATCAGTGAGTCGCGGACAGGGGCTGGCTACAATGAGCAGTTCTTC
-	TRBV5-1	TRBJ2-5	-	CASSFGTSETQYF	TGCGCCAGCAGCTTTGGGACTTCAGAGACCCAGTACTTC
-	TRBV15	TRBJ2-7	TRBD1	CATGDSQYEQYF	TGTGCCACCGGGGACAGCCAATACGAGCAGTACTTC
-	TRBV10-3	TRBJ2-3	-	CAISPTSTSTDTQYF	TGTGCCATCAGTCCGACTTCCACTAGCACAGATACGCAGTATTTT
-	TRBV9	TRBJ2-1	TRBD2	CASSPSSGRVNEQFF	TGTGCCAGCAGCCCATCTAGCGGGAGGGTTAATGAGCAGTTCTTC
-	TRBV14	TRBJ2-3	-	CASSQGDRLEYF	TGTGCCAGCAGCCAAGGTGACAGGTTGGAGTATTTT
-	TRBV18	TRBJ2-3	TRBD2	CASSSLAGSSTDTQYF	TGTGCCAGCTCATCTTTAGCGGGATCGAGCACAGATACGCAGTATTTT
-	TRBV25-1	TRBJ2-7	TRBD1	CASSEFGDSYEQYF	TGTGCCAGCAGTGAATTCGGGGACAGCTACGAGCAGTACTTC
-	TRBV6-1	TRBJ2-7	TRBD1	CASTRQGVREQYF	TGTGCCAGCACCAGACAGGGGGTACGCGAGCAGTACTTC
-	TRBV5-1	TRBJ1-5	-	CASSLTGGNQPQHF	TGCGCCAGCAGCTTGACCGGGGGCAATCAGCCCCAGCATTTT
-	TRBV5-1	TRBJ1-5	-	CASSLTGSNQPQHF	TGCGCCAGCAGCTTGACAGGTAGCAATCAGCCCCAGCATTTT
-	TRBV7-6	TRBJ1-4	-	CASSLGPGEKLFF	TGTGCCAGCAGCTTAGGTCCAGGTGAAAAACTGTTTTTT
-	TRBV5-1	TRBJ1-2	TRBD1	CASSPTSDRAGGYTF	TGCGCCAGCAGCCCAACTTCGGACAGGGCGGGAGGCTACACCTTC
-	TRBV29-1	TRBJ2-1	TRBD2	CSVRKGGGSSYNEQFF	TGCAGCGTACGTAAGGGTGGCGGGAGCTCCTACAATGAGCAGTTCTTC
-	TRBV29-1	TRBJ2-7	TRBD2	CSVETSGTYEQYF	TGCAGCGTTGAAACTAGCGGAACCTACGAGCAGTACTTC
-	TRBV7-8	TRBJ1-1	-	CASCWAGFTEAFF	TGTGCCAGCTGCTGGGCGGGGTTCACTGAAGCTTTCTTT
-	TRBV30	TRBJ2-7	TRBD2	CAWGPLAGNRRSYEQYF	TGTGCCTGGGGACCTCTAGCGGGAAACCGCCGATCCTACGAGCAGTACTTC
-	TRBV9	TRBJ2-1	TRBD2	CASSVGLAGVDEQFF	TGTGCCAGCAGCGTAGGTCTAGCGGGAGTAGATGAGCAGTTCTTC
-	TRBV23-1	TRBJ2-4	TRBD2	CASSQTSGRAENIQYF	TGCGCCAGCAGCCAAACTAGCGGGAGGGCCGAAAACATTCAGTACTTC
-	TRBV7-9	TRBJ2-7	-	CASSTRNAGGSYEQYF	TGTGCCAGTAGCACCAGAAACGCGGGCGGGTCCTACGAGCAGTACTTC
once	TRBV28	TRBJ2-6	TRBD1	CASSSRGPGANVLTF	TGTGCCAGCAGTTCCAGGGGGCCTGGGGCCAACGTCCTGACTTTC
-	TRBV27	TRBJ2-1	-	CASSSDWINEQFF	TGTGCCAGCAGTTCGGACTGGATCAATGAGCAGTTCTTC
few	TRBV19	TRBJ2-7	-	CASSIGQLREQYF	TGTGCCAGTAGTATTGGGCAGCTCCGGGAGCAGTACTTC
-	TRBV19	TRBJ2-7	-	CASSIDGRGYGQYF	TGTGCCAGTAGTATAGATGGCAGGGGTTACGGGCAGTACTTC
-	TRBV12-2	TRBJ2-7	-	CASRSGTSGGDEQYF	TGTGCAAGTCGCTCAGGGACTAGCGGGGGGGACGAGCAGTACTTC